This is a list of T cell receptor beta chains from one sample in a study of T-cell memory formation after mild COVID-19. Via MiXCR, TCRdb re-called the 5' RACE reads, giving one row per CDR3 protein. The profile shows about 110,000 distinct CDR3 sequences, 18% of them singletons. Specimen: PBMCs or a T cell subset sorted from them (not recorded which). The receptors derive from a man aged 18 to 35 who had mild COVID-19 (a few samples of this study predate the infection). Cell type and time point are not known. CDR3s include the opening cysteine and the closing phenylalanine or tryptophan.

TRBV7-2	TRBJ2-3	CASSLAADTQYF
TRBV6-6	TRBJ1-5	CASSYARQGRHQHF
TRBV12-3/TRBV12-4	TRBJ2-2	CASSISRTPGELFF
TRBV2	TRBJ2-4	CASSRDRTIRGIQYF
TRBV11-2	TRBJ1-4	CASSPQGGTNEKLFF
TRBV7-9	TRBJ1-1	CASSLGDRGGTEAFF
TRBV24-1	TRBJ2-5	CATSSSSGKTQYF
TRBV13	TRBJ2-3	CASSSPISADTQYF
TRBV7-9	TRBJ1-6	CASRGTGEVSPLHF
TRBV5-1	TRBJ1-3	CASSPGQDGTGNTIYF
TRBV12-3/TRBV12-4	TRBJ2-5	CASSLVGSQETQYF
TRBV7-2	TRBJ1-5	CASSLEAGHSNQPQHF
TRBV7-9	TRBJ2-1	CASSQTGNEQFF
TRBV7-9	TRBJ1-1	CASSLVGQGGINTEAFF
TRBV7-9	TRBJ1-2	CASSAGQNYGYTF
TRBV6-2/TRBV6-3	TRBJ2-2	CASRKGQISTGELFF
TRBV28	TRBJ1-2	CASSLPGQGADGYTF
TRBV20-1	TRBJ2-2	CSARDWTGAGELFF
TRBV7-3	TRBJ2-5	CASSALTGIGGEETQYF
TRBV20-1	TRBJ1-1	CSATVGVNTEAFF
TRBV10-3	TRBJ2-1	CAISDSYNEQFF
TRBV30	TRBJ2-1	CAWSSQTGQYNEQFF
TRBV28	TRBJ1-2	CASRAGRVYGYTF
TRBV24-1	TRBJ2-1	CATSDFNEQFF
TRBV4-2	TRBJ2-5	CASSQLTGNPESETQYF
TRBV2	TRBJ2-4	CASSVTSGGDIQYF
TRBV7-2	TRBJ1-1	CASSQKIGNTEAFF
TRBV4-3	TRBJ2-4	CASSQARTGGWSKNIQYF
TRBV4-3	TRBJ1-2	CASSQDLHPPGGYTF
TRBV20-1	TRBJ2-3	CSAGDSSTDTQYF
TRBV7-3	TRBJ2-6	CASSSGGSSGANVLTF
TRBV6-5	TRBJ2-1	CASSYSGTGGYNEQFF
TRBV15	TRBJ2-7	CATSRGSGSEQYF
TRBV3-1	TRBJ2-3	CASSYGQGTDTQYF
TRBV6-5	TRBJ1-2	CASSLQDNYGYTF
TRBV3-1	TRBJ2-3	CASSQIRDTQYF
TRBV12-3/TRBV12-4	TRBJ1-2	CASSYRINYGYTF
TRBV3-2	TRBJ2-3	CASSPEPAGTSGGAKDTQYF
TRBV20-1	TRBJ2-5	CSARAGGSKKETQYF
TRBV29-1	TRBJ1-4	CSVAPAGGEKLFF